Shown below are 30 T cell receptor beta chains from a single sample sequenced in a study of beta chain features in type 1 diabetes. Isolated RNA was reverse transcribed in full, so expressed TCRB transcripts were sequenced. Profiling relied on immunoSEQ multiplex PCR, and the TCRdb table lists in-frame clones only, not all of them. There are approximately 330,000 clones in the sample; around 10% occur only once, and over 0.015% lies in the top ten. The sample comprised naive CD4+ T cells from blood. The receptors here all came from a woman in her 30s in good health.

The chain links TRBV11-2 to TRBJ2-7, with D hard to call. This CDR3 is 14 amino acids long. The V end was cut by 0 bases, the J end by 1 base, with 7 bases between. Germline V lookup: CDR1 SGHAT, CDR2 FQNNGV. The CDR3 DNA sequence: TGTGCCAGCAGCTTAGATCAAGCTTCCTACGAGCAGTACTTC. Translated: CASSLDQASYEQYF. The full variable domain, its missing parts supplied by reference TRBV11-2 and TRBJ2-7, is EAGVAQSPRYKIIEKRQSVAFWCNPISGHATLYWYQQILGQGPKLLIQFQNNGVVDDSQLPKDRFSAERLKGVDSTLKIQPAKLEDSAVYLCASSLDQASYEQYFGPGTRLTVT.

In this sample, this clone turned up a few times. V and J are TRBV5-1 and TRBJ2-6; D might be TRBD1 (6 bases). CDR3 size: 17 residues. Germline CDR1 and CDR2: SGHRS and YFSETQ. V gave up 3 bases and J gave up 1 base, with 14 bases separating them. Here the CDR3 reads CASSSLSQGSGANVLTF. CDR3 sequence (DNA): TGCGCCAGCAGCTCCCTCTCCCAGGGGTCTGGGGCCAACGTCCTGACTTTC.

This clone was found a few times. The rearrangement uses TRBV9 and TRBJ1-2, with 9 nucleotides matching TRBD1. CDR3 size: 14 residues. CDR1 and CDR2 (germline): SGDLS, YYNGEE. V shed 3 bases, J shed 3 bases, and the junction held 3 bases outside the gene matches. DNA of the CDR3: TGTGCCAGCAGCGGAGACAGGGGGTACTATGGCTACACCTTC. Its translation: CASSGDRGYYGYTF.

The chain uses TRBV11-3 and TRBJ2-2; the match to TRBD2 covers 13 bases. This CDR3 contains 15 residues. Germline loops: CDR1 SGHNT, CDR2 YENEEA. V lost 5 bases, J lost 7 bases, and 4 bases stayed unmatched. CDR3 loop: CASSGLAGDGGELFF. DNA for the CDR3: TGTGCCAGCAGCGGACTAGCGGGAGATGGCGGGGAGCTGTTTTTT.

The rearrangement uses TRBV6-5 and TRBJ2-1, with TRBD2 matching over 9 bases. The V gene's germline CDR1 is MNHEY and CDR2 SVGAGI. The V gene end was trimmed by 1 base and the J gene end by 1 base; junction bases not matched to a gene: 2. The CDR3 contains 16 residues. The CDR3 loop is CASSYFSGGSYNEQFF. The CDR3 coding sequence is TGTGCCAGCAGTTACTTTAGCGGGGGTTCCTACAATGAGCAGTTCTTC.

V usage is TRBV21-1 and J usage is TRBJ1-1. TRBV21-1 is noted as a pseudogene. CDR3 length: 13 amino acids. CDR3 loop: CASSKAGGTEAFF. CDR3 DNA sequence: TGTGCCAGCAGCAAAGCGGGGGGCACTGAAGCTTTCTTT.

V and J are TRBV28 and TRBJ2-7; the match to TRBD2 covers 8 bases. Trimming at V came to 6 bases and at J to 0 bases, leaving 4 bases not matched to a gene. CDR3 length: 14 residues. From germline, CDR1 is MDHEN and CDR2 SYDVKM. The CDR3 bases are TGTGCCAGCAGCCGCGGGGGGAGCTCCTACGAGCAGTACTTC. Amino acids: CASSRGGSSYEQYF.

The J gene is TRBJ2-1, the V gene TRBV20-1; TRBD2 agrees at 7 bases. V shed 3 bases and J 8 bases; nucleotides not matched to a gene: 1. Per germline, CDR1 DFQATT and CDR2 SNEGSKA (reference sequence). This CDR3 spans 11 amino acids. CDR3 in DNA: TGCAGTGCTAGGCTAGCGGATGAGCAGTTCTTC. The encoded protein is CSARLADEQFF.

The chain uses TRBV18 and TRBJ2-7; 12 bases map to TRBD1. Germline-derived CDR1 and CDR2 are KGHSH and LQKENI. The CDR3 contains 18 residues. The J segment lost 1 base and the V segment lost 6 bases, leaving 13 bases of the junction unmatched. The CDR3 region is CASSPTGTGGVHSYEQYF. The CDR3 coding sequence is TGTGCCAGCTCCCCGACCGGGACAGGGGGCGTTCATTCCTACGAGCAGTACTTC.

The genes are TRBV19 and TRBJ2-1; D is perhaps TRBD2 (5 bases). V lost 3 bases, J lost 10 bases, and 19 bases lay in between. The CDR3 is 15 amino acids. Germline V gene data show CDR1 as LNHDA and CDR2 as SQIVND (reference sequence). The CDR3 DNA reads as TGTGCCAGTAGTATTCGGGTCCTTCGGGATCAAGAGCAGTTCTTC. This sequence encodes CASSIRVLRDQEQFF.

This rearrangement joins TRBV18 to TRBJ2-1; the match to TRBD2 covers 11 bases. The CDR3 has 18 residues. The V gene end was trimmed by 1 base and the J gene end by 6 bases; junction bases not matched to a gene: 11. The germline V gene encodes CDR1 KGHSH and CDR2 LQKENI. Written as DNA, the CDR3 is TGTGCCAGCTCACCACGGAGGGCCGGGACTAGCGGATTCAATGAGCAGTTCTTC. It codes for CASSPRRAGTSGFNEQFF.

The V call is TRBV28, the J call TRBJ2-5; 12 nucleotides match TRBD2. V lost 8 bases, J lost 4 bases, and 14 bases stayed unmatched. CDR1 MDHEN and CDR2 SYDVKM come from the germline V gene. This CDR3 is 17 amino acids long. Here the CDR3 reads CASPPSGRAGNPETQYF. The CDR3 DNA sequence: TGTGCCAGCCCCCCTAGCGGGAGGGCCGGTAACCCAGAGACCCAGTACTTC.

The chain employs TRBV7-2 and TRBJ2-1; 7 nucleotides match TRBD2. The CDR3 runs 15 residues. Per the germline V gene, CDR1 is SGHTA and CDR2 is FQGNSA. Germline trimming cut 7 bases from V and 6 bases from J; bases unmatched to any gene: 12. CDR3 region: CASTEVSGTPNEQFF. The CDR3 bases are TGTGCCAGCACAGAAGTAAGCGGGACCCCCAATGAGCAGTTCTTC.

The sample holds a few counts of this clone. The chain couples TRBV25-1 to TRBJ1-4; TRBD1 matches 9 bases. V gave up 6 bases and J gave up 4 bases; unmatched junction bases: 9. This CDR3 has 16 amino acids. CDR1 is MGHDK, CDR2 SYGVNS, per germline. The CDR3 here is CASSRGTGNINEKLFF. CDR3 DNA: TGTGCCAGCAGCCGAGGGACAGGGAATATTAATGAAAAACTGTTTTTT. The full variable domain, in which reference TRBV25-1 and TRBJ1-4 provide the parts outside the CDR3, is EADIYQTPRYLVIGTGKKITLECSQTMGHDKMYWYQQDPGMELHLIHYSYGVNSTEKGDLSSESTVSRIRTEHFPLTLESARPSHTSQYLCASSRGTGNINEKLFFGSGTQLSVL.

This clone was seen a handful of times. V gene TRBV5-1 combines with J gene TRBJ2-7; a possible D gene is TRBD1 (6 bases). The CDR3 spans 14 residues. V dropped 0 bases and J dropped 3 bases, with 10 bases sitting between them. Germline V gene sequence: CDR1 SGHRS, CDR2 YFSETQ. In DNA form, the CDR3 reads TGCGCCAGCAGCTTGGCCTTACAGGGCTACGAGCAGTACTTC. It translates to CASSLALQGYEQYF.

The sample holds a few counts of this clone. V and J are TRBV7-2 and TRBJ2-1, with 10 positions matching TRBD2. The V and J ends lost 4 bases and 7 bases, in that order; junction bases with no gene match: 10. Germline loops: CDR1 SGHTA, CDR2 FQGNSA. The CDR3 length is 16 residues. As DNA, the CDR3 is TGTGCCAGCAGCTGGGACTCTAGCGGGAGTTTGAATGAGCAGTTCTTC. Residues: CASSWDSSGSLNEQFF.

This clone showed up just a few times. The chain couples TRBV25-1 to TRBJ1-2; D remains ambiguous. Germline CDR1 MGHDK, CDR2 SYGVNS. V lost 4 bases and J lost 4, with 4 bases in between. The CDR3 loop spans 11 amino acids. The CDR3 loop is CASSGGYGYTF. CDR3 bases: TGTGCCAGCAGTGGCGGCTATGGCTACACCTTC.

The chain recombines TRBV7-2 with TRBJ1-5; D gene unclear. The CDR3 sequence is 15 residues long. The ends were cut back, 2 bases at V and 0 bases at J, with 8 bases in the middle. Looked up from germline, CDR1 is SGHTA and CDR2 is FQGNSA. DNA for the CDR3: TGTGCCAGCAGCTTATGGCAGAATAGCAATCAGCCCCAGCATTTT. Translation gives CASSLWQNSNQPQHF.

J is TRBJ2-1 and V is TRBV5-4; D possibly corresponds to TRBD1 (6 bases). The V end lost 4 bases, the J end lost 7 bases, and 9 bases lay between the germline ends. Germline V gene lookup returns CDR1 SGHNT and CDR2 YYREEE (reference sequence). This CDR3 has 12 residues. The CDR3 loop is CASSPDRNEQFF. CDR3 bases: TGTGCCAGCAGCCCAGACAGGAATGAGCAGTTCTTC.

This chain joins TRBV18 and TRBJ2-7; 7 bases agree with TRBD1. The CDR3 totals 12 residues. V was clipped by 4 bases and J by 7 bases; unmatched bases: 4. CDR1 and CDR2 from the germline V gene are KGHSH and LQKENI. The CDR3 DNA reads as TGTGCCAGCTCACTTGACAGGGTTGAGCAGTACTTC. Protein sequence: CASSLDRVEQYF.

This chain connects TRBV30 to TRBJ2-3, with D uncertain. The germline gives CDR1 GTSNPN, CDR2 SVGIG (reference sequence). Trimming removed 0 bases at V and 4 bases at J, with 14 bases between. CDR3 length: 15 residues. In nucleotides, the CDR3 is TGTGCCTGGAGTGTGTCTTCTAGTTCGTCAGATACGCAGTATTTT. Protein sequence: CAWSVSSSSSDTQYF.

The J gene is TRBJ2-7, the V gene TRBV19; TRBD1 agrees at 8 bases. Per germline, CDR1 LNHDA and CDR2 SQIVND (reference sequence). The trim removed 6 bases at V and 7 bases at J, leaving 11 bases unmatched. There are 14 residues in the CDR3. Written as DNA, the CDR3 is TGTGCCAGTAGGTCAAGGACAGGGCACTCGGAGCAGTACTTC. This sequence encodes CASRSRTGHSEQYF.

The gene calls are TRBV18 and TRBJ1-5, with 7 bases aligning to TRBD1. Germline-derived CDR1 and CDR2 are KGHSH and LQKENI. J was trimmed by 5 bases and V by 6 bases; bases with no gene match: 7. The CDR3 runs to 14 residues. The CDR3 nucleotides are TGTGCCAGCTCCTTTAGACAGGGCGATCAGCCCCAGCATTTT. It codes for CASSFRQGDQPQHF.

The chain recombines TRBV7-3 with TRBJ2-1; maybe TRBD1 (6 bases). From germline, CDR1 is SGHTA and CDR2 FQGTGA. Trimming took off 2 bases at V and 6 bases at J, with 8 bases between the two ends. This CDR3 has 13 residues. The CDR3 DNA follows: TGTGCCAGCAGCTTACCAGGGGCCAATGAGCAGTTCTTC. Amino acid sequence: CASSLPGANEQFF.

This clone was recorded a few times. The rearrangement links TRBV15 to TRBJ1-1; TRBD1 matches at 8 bases. The junction had 4 bases not matched to a gene; V was cut back by 0 bases and J by 10 bases. There are 13 residues in the CDR3. Germline loops: CDR1 LNHNV, CDR2 YYDKDF (reference sequence). The CDR3 nucleotides are TGTGCCACCAGCAGAGACAGGGGGCGCTTAGCTTTCTTT. Amino acids: CATSRDRGRLAFF. The full variable domain, completed using reference TRBV15 and TRBJ1-1, is DAMVIQNPRYQVTQFGKPVTLSCSQTLNHNVMYWYQQKSSQAPKLLFHYYDKDFNNEADTPDNFQSRRPNTSFCFLDIRSPGLGDTAMYLCATSRDRGRLAFFGQGTRLTVV.

This clone was seen a single time. This chain joins TRBV6-6 and TRBJ1-1; D is perhaps TRBD1 (6 bases). This CDR3 contains 15 residues. Germline CDR1 MNHNY, CDR2 SVGAGI (reference sequence). The germline V and J ends were trimmed by 6 bases and 0 bases, with 14 bases remaining between them. The CDR3 DNA follows: TGTGCCAGCAGGCCCCCAACAGGGATGAACACTGAAGCTTTCTTT. Its translation: CASRPPTGMNTEAFF.

This clone was observed a few times. The chain employs TRBV30 and TRBJ1-5; TRBD1 is a possible D gene (5 bases). Trimming took 1 base from V and 6 from J, leaving 22 bases between them. CDR1 is GTSNPN and CDR2 is SVGIG in the germline V gene (reference sequence). The CDR3 consists of 17 residues. CDR3 sequence (DNA): TGTGCCTGGAGTGGAACAGGCGCGGGGCGAGTTTTTCAGCCCCAGCATTTT. Amino acid sequence: CAWSGTGAGRVFQPQHF.

This clone appeared many times. Distinct nucleotide sequences in the sample also encode this CDR3. The rearrangement joins TRBV11-2 to TRBJ2-2; D ambiguous. V lost 5 bases, J lost 7 bases, and 5 bases lay in between. The CDR3 has 11 residues. Germline V gives CDR1 SGHAT, CDR2 FQNNGV. The CDR3 coding sequence is TGTGCCAGCAGCCCCTACGGGGAGCTGTTTTTT. It encodes CASSPYGELFF.

The chain is built from TRBV7-3 and TRBJ2-1; 13 nucleotides agree with TRBD2. CDR3 length equals 15 residues. CDR1 is SGHTA, CDR2 FQGTGA, per germline. The ends lost 6 bases at V and 7 bases at J; junction bases unmatched: 6. This CDR3 is CASREGLAGRNEQFF. The CDR3 nucleotides read TGTGCCAGCAGAGAGGGACTAGCGGGGCGGAATGAGCAGTTCTTC.

Points on this clone: One junction end does not reproduce the germline sequence, and a read error may be involved. V and J are TRBV19 and TRBJ2-1, with TRBD1 as a possible D gene (5 bases). The length of the CDR3 is 14 residues. Germline values: CDR1 LNHDA, CDR2 SQIVND (reference sequence). The CDR3: CASRIGASYNEQFF. The CDR3 DNA reads TGTGCCAGTAGAATAGGGGCCTCCTACAATGAGCAGTTCTTC.